This T cell receptor (beta chain) derives from a study of regulatory T cells in long-lasting Graves disease. General observations from the study: Persistent Graves' patients had lower TCR diversity than newly diagnosed ones. TRBV28, TRBJ1-2 and TRBJ2-5 emerged as the favored segments in persistent disease.

CDR1 is LGHDT, CDR2 YNNKEL, per germline (reference sequence). The CDR3 extends over 13 amino acids. V was cut by 2 bases and J by 12 bases, with 11 bases left in between. Construction of the TCR beta libraries employed iRepertoire HTBI primers in conjunction with Arm-PCR of CDR3 regions. Original processing notes: Looking across samples, the authors found 55 to 70 TRBV and approximately 14 TRBJ segments. TCRdb analysed the multiplex PCR reads with MiXCR anew, one entry per CDR3 protein. The V and J calls reflect TCRdb's pipeline rather than the authors' work. The table has a few hundred thousand distinct CDR3 sequences, about 22% seen once. With regard to this clonotype: What it binds is not known.

Time point: persistent/refractory GD, antithyroid drugs over 5 years with positive TRAb. After RNA was extracted from PBMCs, the TCR library was made from it. Approximately 9.9-milliliter peripheral blood samples went into EDTA tubes. The TCR comes from a female donor with Graves disease. The V call is TRBV3-1, the J call TRBJ1-6; D is perhaps TRBD1 (5 bases). Sequencing used peripheral blood mononuclear cells (PBMCs), obtained when the disease was refractory, from a patient treated with antithyroid drugs. Here the CDR3 reads CASSQPDREPLHF. The CDR3 DNA reads TGTGCCAGCAGCCAACCCGACAGAGAACCCCTCCACTTT.